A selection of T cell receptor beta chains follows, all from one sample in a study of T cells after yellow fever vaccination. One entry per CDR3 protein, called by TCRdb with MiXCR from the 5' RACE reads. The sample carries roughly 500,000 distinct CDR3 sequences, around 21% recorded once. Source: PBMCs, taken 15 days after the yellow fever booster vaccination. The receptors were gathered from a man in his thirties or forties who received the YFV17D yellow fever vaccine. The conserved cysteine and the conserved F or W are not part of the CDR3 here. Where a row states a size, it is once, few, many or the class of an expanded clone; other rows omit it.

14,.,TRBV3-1,ASNPPSGRAPNEQF
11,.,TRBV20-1,SATRDYLGTQY
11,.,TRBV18,ASSPPAGDTQY
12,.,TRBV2,ATLNRGHSYEQY
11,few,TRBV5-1,ASSETANTEAF
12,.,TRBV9,ASSSGTAVNVLT
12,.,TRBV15,ATHSEGAYNEQF
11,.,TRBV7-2,ASSKTANTEAF
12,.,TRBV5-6,ASSSLTSRETQY
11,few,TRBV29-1,SVLRDLGNEQF
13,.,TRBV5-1,ASSPKGAGSTEAF
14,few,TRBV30,AWSPLRLAGNNEQF
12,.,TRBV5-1,ASSLDASQETQY
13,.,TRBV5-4,ASSLQAGDYNEQF
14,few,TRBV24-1,ATSDPGVAGGREQF
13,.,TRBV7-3,ASSRLVKGANVLT
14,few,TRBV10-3,AISDELAGISYEQY
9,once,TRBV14,ASGPNYEQY
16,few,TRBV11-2,ASSRKLDTVTFQNIQY
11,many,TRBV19,ASSGGGSYEQY
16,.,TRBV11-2,ASSQIGVGDRARNEQF
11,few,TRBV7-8,ASSWQGNYEQY
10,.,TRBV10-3,AISVYTDTQY
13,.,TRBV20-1,SAALGRGPRYEQY
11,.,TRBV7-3,ASRLHPGAGQF
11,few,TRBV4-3,ASSQDLVGEQY
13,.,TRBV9,ASSVGQSPNTEAF
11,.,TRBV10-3,ATGLAGIYEQY